A single sample is the source of the 3 T cell receptor beta chains below, sequenced in a study of cytotoxic CD8 clonotypes in ibrutinib-treated CLL. The assay was immunoSEQ multiplex PCR, and TCRdb's table has in-frame clones only and misses some. The sample carries about 140,000 clones, 80% recorded once. Sequenced material: PBMCs, taken after 36 months of ibrutinib treatment. The receptors shown here come from a human donor with chronic lymphocytic leukemia.

The rearrangement joins TRBV7-9 to TRBJ2-5, with TRBD2 matching over 8 bases. Germline trimming cut 4 bases from V and 5 bases from J; bases unmatched to any gene: 0. The CDR3 contains 12 residues. Germline CDR1 is SEHNR and CDR2 is FQNEAQ (reference sequence). The CDR3 is CASSSSGETQYF. Here the CDR3 DNA reads TGTGCCAGCAGCTCTAGCGGGGAGACCCAGTACTTC. Full variable domain (missing parts from reference TRBV7-9 and TRBJ2-5): DTGVSQNPRHKITKRGQNVTFRCDPISEHNRLYWYRQTLGQGPEFLTYFQNEAQLEKSRLLSDRFSAERPKGSFSTLEIQRTEQGDSAMYLCASSSSGETQYFGPGTRLLVL.

The V gene is TRBV5-4, the J gene TRBJ1-5; 9 nucleotides agree with TRBD1. Losses at the gene ends were 4 bases for V and 3 bases for J; bases not matched to a gene: 5. CDR1 is SGHNT and CDR2 is YYREEE in the germline V gene (reference sequence). This CDR3 has 15 amino acids. CDR3 coding DNA: TGTGCCAGCAGCGTAGGGACAGGGATCAATCAGCCCCAGCATTTT. Translating gives CASSVGTGINQPQHF.

This clone was seen a single time. This chain uses TRBV9 with TRBJ2-3, with TRBD2 matching 7 bases. Germline lookup yields CDR1 SGDLS and CDR2 YYNGEE. The CDR3 is 14 residues long. Trimming at V came to 4 bases and at J to 6 bases, leaving 8 bases not matched to a gene. The CDR3, as DNA: TGTGCCAGCAGCACAAAAAGCGGGGTGGATACGCAGTATTTT. Its protein product is CASSTKSGVDTQYF.